This T cell receptor beta chain was identified during a study of CD8 T cells in ankylosing spondylitis. Points from the study as a whole: Before this, some motif variants had been reported in reactive arthritis synovial fluid and blood.

Germline V gene data show CDR1 as MDHEN and CDR2 as SYDVKM. The CDR3 runs 15 residues. Trimming removed 8 bases from V and 5 bases from J; junction bases left unmatched: 12. TCRdb processed the 5' RACE reads anew with MiXCR; each CDR3 protein has one entry. Here the sample spans around 280,000 distinct CDR3 sequences, 15% to 25% being singletons. With regard to this clonotype: Its target is unknown.

Sequencing was done on a sample of blood, either unsorted or a sorted T cell fraction (not recorded which). The clonotype originates from a male donor with ankylosing spondylitis or in good health (not recorded which). V gene TRBV28 combines with J gene TRBJ2-5; 9 nucleotides agree with TRBD2. CDR3 nucleotide sequence: TGTGCCAGCGCCACCGTCTGGAGCGGGAGGGAGACCCAGTACTTC. This translates into CASATVWSGRETQYF.